This is a list of T cell receptor beta chains from one sample in a study of T cell responses to AZD1222 COVID-19 vaccine. The method was immunoSEQ multiplex PCR; TCRdb's version includes in-frame clones alone and lacks a portion of them. This table has about 120,000 clones, more than 75% appearing once. Sequencing used peripheral blood, obtained 28 days after the second AZD1222 dose. The receptors come from an adult who received the AZD1222 COVID-19 vaccine. The conserved cysteine and the conserved F or W are not part of the CDR3 here. A D gene is named only where the DNA matches it firmly.

v_call	j_call	d_call	cdr3_aa
TRBV28	TRBJ1-5	TRBD1	AGQYRGNQPQH
TRBV10-3	TRBJ1-6	-	AISAGGVNSPLH
TRBV27	TRBJ1-1	-	ASSRHPRATEAF
TRBV4-3	TRBJ2-7	TRBD1	ASSQGQGGSYEQY
TRBV5-8	TRBJ1-2	-	ASSFVGRLAHGYT
TRBV5-6	TRBJ2-3	-	ASSLHTKQGQDTQY
TRBV10-2	TRBJ1-2	TRBD1	ASRGQGGYGYT
TRBV5-6	TRBJ1-3	-	ASSPGRAGNTIY
TRBV19	TRBJ2-7	TRBD1	ASSPGTGGYEQY
TRBV28	TRBJ2-7	TRBD1	ASSPRGQQSYEQY
TRBV7-2	TRBJ2-7	TRBD2	ASSLRPTSGGAAGEQY
TRBV19	TRBJ1-1	-	ASKRSEGRRGAF
TRBV3-1/TRBV3-2	TRBJ1-5	-	ASSLGYAGPQH
TRBV3-1/TRBV3-2	TRBJ1-5	-	ASSQDRGAQPQH
TRBV6-2/TRBV6-3	TRBJ1-1	-	ASSYSRDRLNTEAF
TRBV28	TRBJ1-1	TRBD1	ASSTGGNTEAF
TRBV28	TRBJ2-2	-	ATDSLANTGELF
TRBV18	TRBJ2-3	TRBD2	ASSPRRTSGHTDTQY
TRBV27	TRBJ1-6	-	ASSLDRGGNSPLH
TRBV5-1	TRBJ1-1	-	ASSLGYTEAF
TRBV19	TRBJ1-5	-	ASSLSRNQPQH